This section outlines one T cell receptor beta chain sequence together with its context. One junction end does not reproduce the germline sequence, and a read error may be involved. RNA was extracted from bulk tissue without any cell sorting. The normal lung tissue was taken more than 3 cm from the tumor edge. The data belong to a study of tumor and adjacent non-tumor tissue in lung cancer. TCRbeta libraries were built with three rounds of nested PCR, modified from ARM-PCR. TCRdb used MiXCR to reprocess the multiplex PCR reads, holding one entry per CDR3 protein. The sample records tens of thousands of distinct CDR3 sequences, over 65% being singletons. Germline values: CDR1 SGHKS, CDR2 YYEKEE (reference sequence). This CDR3 is built from 15 residues.

The rearrangement links TRBV5-5 to TRBJ2-7; no clear D. The sequenced sample consisted of distant non-tumor lung tissue. The TCR was taken from a man between 65 and 85 years old with non-small cell lung cancer. The CDR3 bases are TGTGCCAACAGCTTGGCAGGTTTTATCTCCTGCGAGCAGTACTTC. Translated: CANSLAGFISCEQYF.